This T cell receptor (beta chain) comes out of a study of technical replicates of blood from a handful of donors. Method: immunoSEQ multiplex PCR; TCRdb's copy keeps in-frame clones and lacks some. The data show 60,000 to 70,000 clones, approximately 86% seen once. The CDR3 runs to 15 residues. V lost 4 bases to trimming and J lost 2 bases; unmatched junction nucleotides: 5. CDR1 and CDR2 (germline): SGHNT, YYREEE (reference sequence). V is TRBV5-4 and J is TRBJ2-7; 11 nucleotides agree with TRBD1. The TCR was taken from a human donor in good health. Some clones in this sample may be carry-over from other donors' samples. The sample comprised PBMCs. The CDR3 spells CASSPGQGGTYEQYF. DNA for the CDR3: TGTGCCAGCAGCCCGGGACAGGGGGGTACCTACGAGCAGTACTTC.